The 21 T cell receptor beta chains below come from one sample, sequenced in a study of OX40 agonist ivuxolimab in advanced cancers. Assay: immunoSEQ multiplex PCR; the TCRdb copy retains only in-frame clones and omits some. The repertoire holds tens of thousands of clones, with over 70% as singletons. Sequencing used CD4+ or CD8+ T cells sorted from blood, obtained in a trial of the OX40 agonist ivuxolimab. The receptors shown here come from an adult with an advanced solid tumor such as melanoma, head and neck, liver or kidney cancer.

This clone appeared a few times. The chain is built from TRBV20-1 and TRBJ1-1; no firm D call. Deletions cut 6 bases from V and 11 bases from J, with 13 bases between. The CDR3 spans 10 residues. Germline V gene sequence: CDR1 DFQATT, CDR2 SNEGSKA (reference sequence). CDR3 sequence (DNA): TGCAGTGCCCAGGAAACGGTTGCTTTCTTT. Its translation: CSAQETVAFF.

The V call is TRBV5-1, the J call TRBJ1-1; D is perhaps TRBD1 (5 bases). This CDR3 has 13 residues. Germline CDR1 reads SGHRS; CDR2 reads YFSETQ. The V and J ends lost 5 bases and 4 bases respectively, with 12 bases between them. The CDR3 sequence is CASSTQGLTEAFF. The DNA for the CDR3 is TGCGCCAGCAGTACCCAGGGTCTCACTGAAGCTTTCTTT.

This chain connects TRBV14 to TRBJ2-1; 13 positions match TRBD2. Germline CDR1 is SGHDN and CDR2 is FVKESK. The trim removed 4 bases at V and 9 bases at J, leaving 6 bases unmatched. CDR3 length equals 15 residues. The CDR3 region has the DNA TGTGCCAGCAGCCCCCGACTAGCGGGGGGTGGTGAGCAGTTCTTC. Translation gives CASSPRLAGGGEQFF.

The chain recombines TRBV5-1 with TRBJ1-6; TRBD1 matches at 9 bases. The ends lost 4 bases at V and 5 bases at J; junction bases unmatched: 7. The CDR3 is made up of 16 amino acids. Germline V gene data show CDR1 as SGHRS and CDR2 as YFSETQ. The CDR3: CASSTSGTGNNSPLHF. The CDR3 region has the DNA TGCGCCAGCAGCACATCCGGGACAGGGAATAATTCACCCCTCCACTTT.

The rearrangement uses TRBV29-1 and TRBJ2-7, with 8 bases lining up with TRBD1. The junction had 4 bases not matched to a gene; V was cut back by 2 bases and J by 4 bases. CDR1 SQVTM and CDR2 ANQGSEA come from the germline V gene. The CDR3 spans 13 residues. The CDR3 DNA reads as TGCAGCGTTGAACAGGGGGCGCGGTACGAGCAGTACTTC. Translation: CSVEQGARYEQYF.

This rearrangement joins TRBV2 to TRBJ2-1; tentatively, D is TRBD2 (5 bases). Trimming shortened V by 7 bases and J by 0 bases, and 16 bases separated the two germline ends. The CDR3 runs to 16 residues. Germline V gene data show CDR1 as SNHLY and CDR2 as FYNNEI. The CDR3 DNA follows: TGTGCCAGCATTTTTCGGAGGATCAGCTCCTACAATGAGCAGTTCTTC. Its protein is CASIFRRISSYNEQFF.

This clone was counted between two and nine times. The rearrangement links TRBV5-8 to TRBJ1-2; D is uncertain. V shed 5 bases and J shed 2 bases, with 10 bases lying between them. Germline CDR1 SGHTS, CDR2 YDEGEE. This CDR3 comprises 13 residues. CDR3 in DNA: TGTGCCAGCAGTGAGGGCGCGAACTATGGCTACACCTTC. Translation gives CASSEGANYGYTF.

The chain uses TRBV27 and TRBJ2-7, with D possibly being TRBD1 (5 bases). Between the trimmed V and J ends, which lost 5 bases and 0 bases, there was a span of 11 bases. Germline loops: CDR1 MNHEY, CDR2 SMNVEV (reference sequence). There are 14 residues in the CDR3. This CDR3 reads CASSPRQRSYEQYF. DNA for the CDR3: TGTGCCAGCAGTCCTCGACAGCGCTCCTACGAGCAGTACTTC.

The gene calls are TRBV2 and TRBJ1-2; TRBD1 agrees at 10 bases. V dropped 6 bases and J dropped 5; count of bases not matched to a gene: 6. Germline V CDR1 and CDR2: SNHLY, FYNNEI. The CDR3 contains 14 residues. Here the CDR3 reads CASSQDRGGYGYTF. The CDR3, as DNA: TGTGCCAGCAGCCAGGACAGGGGGGGGTATGGCTACACCTTC.

In DNA form, the CDR3 reads TGTGCCAGCAGCCATACCGGGACTAGCGGGTCCACAGATACGCAGTATTTT. It encodes CASSHTGTSGSTDTQYF. J is TRBJ2-3 and V is TRBV9; 12 nucleotides line up with TRBD2. The V and J ends lost 4 bases and 2 bases, in that order; junction bases with no gene match: 8. This CDR3 is 17 amino acids long. Germline loops: CDR1 SGDLS, CDR2 YYNGEE.

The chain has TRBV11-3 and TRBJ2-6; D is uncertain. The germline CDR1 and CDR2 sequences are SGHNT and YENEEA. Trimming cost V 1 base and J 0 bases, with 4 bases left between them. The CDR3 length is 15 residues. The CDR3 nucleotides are TGTGCCAGCAGCTTAGGAGCCTCTGGGGCCAACGTCCTGACTTTC. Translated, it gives CASSLGASGANVLTF.

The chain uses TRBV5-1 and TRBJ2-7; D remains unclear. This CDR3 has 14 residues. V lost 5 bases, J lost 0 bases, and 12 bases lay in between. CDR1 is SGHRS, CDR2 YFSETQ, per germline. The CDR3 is CASSTDSSSYEQYF. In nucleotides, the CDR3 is TGCGCCAGCAGTACCGACTCTAGCTCCTACGAGCAGTACTTC.

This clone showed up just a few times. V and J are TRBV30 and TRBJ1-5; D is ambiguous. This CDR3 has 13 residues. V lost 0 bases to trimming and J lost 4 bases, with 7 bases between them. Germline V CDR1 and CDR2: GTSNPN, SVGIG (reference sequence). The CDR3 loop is CAWSVQRNQPQHF. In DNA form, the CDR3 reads TGTGCCTGGAGTGTGCAGAGGAATCAGCCCCAGCATTTT.

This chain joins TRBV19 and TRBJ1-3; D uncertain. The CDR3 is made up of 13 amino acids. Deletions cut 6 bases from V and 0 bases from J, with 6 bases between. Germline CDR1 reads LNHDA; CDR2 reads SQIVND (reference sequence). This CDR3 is CASRSYSGNTIYF. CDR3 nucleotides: TGTGCCAGTAGAAGTTACTCTGGAAACACCATATATTTT.

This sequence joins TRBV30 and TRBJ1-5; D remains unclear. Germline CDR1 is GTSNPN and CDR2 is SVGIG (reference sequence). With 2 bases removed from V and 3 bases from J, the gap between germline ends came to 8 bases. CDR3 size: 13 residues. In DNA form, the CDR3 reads TGTGCCTGGAGTTTGAGGGACAATCAGCCCCAGCATTTT. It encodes CAWSLRDNQPQHF. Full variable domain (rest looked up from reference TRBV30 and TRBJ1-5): SQTIHQWPATLVQPVGSPLSLECTVEGTSNPNLYWYRQAAGRGLQLLFYSVGIGQISSEVPQNLSASRPQDRQFILSSKKLLLSDSGFYLCAWSLRDNQPQHFGDGTRLSIL.

Written as DNA, the CDR3 is TGTGCCAGTCAAACGGGGACAGTCACGAATCAGCCCCAGCATTTT. This encodes CASQTGTVTNQPQHF. V gene TRBV6-1 combines with J gene TRBJ1-5, with 7 bases matching TRBD1. The trim removed 9 bases at V and 4 bases at J, leaving 12 bases unmatched. The CDR3 has 15 residues. Germline V gives CDR1 MNHNS, CDR2 SASEGT.

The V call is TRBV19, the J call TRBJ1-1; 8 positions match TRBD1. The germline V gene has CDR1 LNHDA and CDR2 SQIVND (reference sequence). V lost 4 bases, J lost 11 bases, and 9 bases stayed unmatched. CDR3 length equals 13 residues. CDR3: CASSTQGASVAFF. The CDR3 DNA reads TGTGCCAGTAGTACCCAGGGGGCTAGTGTGGCTTTCTTT.

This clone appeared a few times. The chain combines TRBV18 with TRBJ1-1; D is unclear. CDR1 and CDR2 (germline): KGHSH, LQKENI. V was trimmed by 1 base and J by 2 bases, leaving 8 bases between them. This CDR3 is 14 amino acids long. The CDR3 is CASSPLAGNTEAFF. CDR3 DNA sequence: TGTGCCAGCTCACCACTAGCAGGTAACACTGAAGCTTTCTTT.

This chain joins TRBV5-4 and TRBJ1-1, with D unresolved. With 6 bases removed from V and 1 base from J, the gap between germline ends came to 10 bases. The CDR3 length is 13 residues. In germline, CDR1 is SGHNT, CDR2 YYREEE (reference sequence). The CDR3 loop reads CASTTDRNTEAFF. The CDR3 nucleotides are TGTGCCAGCACAACTGACCGGAACACTGAAGCTTTCTTT.

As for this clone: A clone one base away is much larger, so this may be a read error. This chain's CDR3 is CANSATAARNTIYF. The DNA of the CDR3 is TGTGCCAACAGCGCCACTGCCGCTAGAAACACCATATATTTT. The chain couples TRBV7-9 to TRBJ1-3; D is unclear. CDR1 and CDR2 (germline): SEHNR, FQNEAQ (reference sequence). CDR3 length: 14 amino acids.

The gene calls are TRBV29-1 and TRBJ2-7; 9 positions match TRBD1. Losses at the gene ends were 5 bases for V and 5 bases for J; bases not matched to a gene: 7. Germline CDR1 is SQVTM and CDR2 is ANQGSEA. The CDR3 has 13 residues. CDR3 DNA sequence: TGCAGCGTTACAGGGGGCAATAAGAACGAGCAGTACTTC. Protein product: CSVTGGNKNEQYF.